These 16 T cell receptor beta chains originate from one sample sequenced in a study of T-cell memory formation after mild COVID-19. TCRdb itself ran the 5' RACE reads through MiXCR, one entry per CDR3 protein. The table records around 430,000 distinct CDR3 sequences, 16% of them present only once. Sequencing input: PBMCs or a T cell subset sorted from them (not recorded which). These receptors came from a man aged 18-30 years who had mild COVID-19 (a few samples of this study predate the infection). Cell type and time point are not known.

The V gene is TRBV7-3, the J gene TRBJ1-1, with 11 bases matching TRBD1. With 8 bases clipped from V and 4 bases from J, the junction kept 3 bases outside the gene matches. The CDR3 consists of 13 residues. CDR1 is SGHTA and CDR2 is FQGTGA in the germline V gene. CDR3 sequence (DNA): TGTGCCAGCGGACAGGGGGCTACCACTGAAGCTTTCTTT. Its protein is CASGQGATTEAFF.

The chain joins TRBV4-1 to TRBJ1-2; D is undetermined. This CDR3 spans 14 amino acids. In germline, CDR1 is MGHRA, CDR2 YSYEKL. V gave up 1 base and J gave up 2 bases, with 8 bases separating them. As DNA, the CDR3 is TGCGCCAGCAGCCAAGGTATGGTGAACTATGGCTACACCTTC. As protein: CASSQGMVNYGYTF.

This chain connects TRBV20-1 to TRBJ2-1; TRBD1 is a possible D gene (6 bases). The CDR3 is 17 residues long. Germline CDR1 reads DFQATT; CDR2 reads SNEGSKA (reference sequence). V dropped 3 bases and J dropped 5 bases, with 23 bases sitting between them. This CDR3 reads CSASPGSDPRGHNEQFF. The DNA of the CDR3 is TGCAGTGCTAGTCCTGGGAGCGACCCCAGGGGACACAATGAGCAGTTCTTC.

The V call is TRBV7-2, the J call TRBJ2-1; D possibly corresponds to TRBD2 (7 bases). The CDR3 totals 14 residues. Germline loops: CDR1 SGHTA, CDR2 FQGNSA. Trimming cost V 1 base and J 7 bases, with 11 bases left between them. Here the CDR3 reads CASSLVGGRNEQFF. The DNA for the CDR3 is TGTGCCAGCAGCTTAGTGGGGGGGCGTAATGAGCAGTTCTTC.

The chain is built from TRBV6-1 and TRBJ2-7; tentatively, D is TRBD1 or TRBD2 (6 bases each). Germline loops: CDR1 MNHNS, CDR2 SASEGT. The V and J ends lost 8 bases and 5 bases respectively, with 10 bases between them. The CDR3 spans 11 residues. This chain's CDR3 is CASGRTDEQYF. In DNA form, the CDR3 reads TGTGCCAGCGGGAGGACAGACGAGCAGTACTTC.

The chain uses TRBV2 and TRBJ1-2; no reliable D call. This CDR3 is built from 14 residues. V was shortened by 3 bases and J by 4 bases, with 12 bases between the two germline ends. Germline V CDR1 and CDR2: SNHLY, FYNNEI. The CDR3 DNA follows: TGTGCCAGCAGTGAGATAGGGAAGGCCTATGGCTACACCTTC. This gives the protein CASSEIGKAYGYTF.

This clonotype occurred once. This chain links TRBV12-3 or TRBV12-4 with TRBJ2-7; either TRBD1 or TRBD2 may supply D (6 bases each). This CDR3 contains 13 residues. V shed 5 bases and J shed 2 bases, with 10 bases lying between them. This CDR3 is CASSGGLAYEQYV. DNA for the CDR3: TGTGCCAGCAGTGGGGGGCTGGCCTACGAGCAGTACGTC.

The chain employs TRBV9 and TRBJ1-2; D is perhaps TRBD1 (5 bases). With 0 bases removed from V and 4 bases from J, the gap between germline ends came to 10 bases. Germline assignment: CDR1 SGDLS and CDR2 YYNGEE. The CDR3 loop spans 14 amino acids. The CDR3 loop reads CASSVAEGLYGYTF. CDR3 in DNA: TGTGCCAGCAGCGTAGCGGAGGGGCTCTATGGCTACACCTTC.

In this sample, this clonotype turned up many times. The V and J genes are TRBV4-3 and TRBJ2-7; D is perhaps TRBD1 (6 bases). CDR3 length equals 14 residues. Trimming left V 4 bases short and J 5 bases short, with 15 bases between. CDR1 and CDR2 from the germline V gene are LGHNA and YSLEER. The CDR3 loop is CASSLVKQGNEQYV. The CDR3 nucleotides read TGCGCCAGCAGCCTCGTCAAACAGGGTAACGAGCAGTACGTC.

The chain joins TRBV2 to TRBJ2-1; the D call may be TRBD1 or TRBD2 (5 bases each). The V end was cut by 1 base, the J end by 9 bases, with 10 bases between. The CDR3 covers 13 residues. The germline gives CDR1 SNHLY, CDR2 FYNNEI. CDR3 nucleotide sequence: TGTGCCAGCAGTGAAGTTGGGGCGGGTGAGCAGTTCTTC. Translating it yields CASSEVGAGEQFF.

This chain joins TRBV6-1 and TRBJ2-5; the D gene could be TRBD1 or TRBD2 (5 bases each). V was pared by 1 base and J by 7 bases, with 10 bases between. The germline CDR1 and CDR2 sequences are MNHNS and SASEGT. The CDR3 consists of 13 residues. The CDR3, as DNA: TGTGCCAGCAGTGAAGGGATGAGGGGGACCCAGTACTTC. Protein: CASSEGMRGTQYF.

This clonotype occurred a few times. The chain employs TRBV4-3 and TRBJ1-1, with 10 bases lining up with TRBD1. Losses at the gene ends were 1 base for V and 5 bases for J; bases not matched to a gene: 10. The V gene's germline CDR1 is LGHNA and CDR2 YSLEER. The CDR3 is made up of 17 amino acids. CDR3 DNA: TGCGCCAGCAGCCAAGTTCCGGGACAGGGGTGGGGGACTGAAGCTTTCTTT. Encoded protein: CASSQVPGQGWGTEAFF.

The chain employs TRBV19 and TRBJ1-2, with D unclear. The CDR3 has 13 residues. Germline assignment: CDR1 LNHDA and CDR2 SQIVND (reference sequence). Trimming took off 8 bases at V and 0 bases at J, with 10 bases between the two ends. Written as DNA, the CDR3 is TGTGCCAGTGGAGTGGGCGCTAACTATGGCTACACCTTC. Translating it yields CASGVGANYGYTF.

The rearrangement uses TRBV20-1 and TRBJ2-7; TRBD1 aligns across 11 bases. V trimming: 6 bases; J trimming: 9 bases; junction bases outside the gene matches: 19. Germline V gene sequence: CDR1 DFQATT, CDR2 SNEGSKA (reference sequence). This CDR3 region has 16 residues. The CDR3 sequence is CSAIRTGGLTTKGQYF. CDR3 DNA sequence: TGCAGTGCAATAAGGACAGGGGGCCTAACTACGAAAGGGCAGTACTTC.

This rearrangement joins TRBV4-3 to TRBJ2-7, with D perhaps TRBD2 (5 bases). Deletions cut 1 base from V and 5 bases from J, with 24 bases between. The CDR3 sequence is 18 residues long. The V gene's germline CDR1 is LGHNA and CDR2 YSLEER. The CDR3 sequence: CASSQGGLLTGKLDEQYF. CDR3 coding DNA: TGCGCCAGCAGCCAAGGTGGTTTGTTGACCGGGAAACTCGACGAGCAGTACTTC.

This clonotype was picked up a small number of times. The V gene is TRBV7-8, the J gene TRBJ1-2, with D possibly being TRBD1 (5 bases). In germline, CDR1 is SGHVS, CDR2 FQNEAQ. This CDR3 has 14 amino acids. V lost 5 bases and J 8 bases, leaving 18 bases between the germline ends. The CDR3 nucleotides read TGTGCCAGCAGCCCGACCCCGGGGGGGAGCGGCTACACCTTC. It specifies CASSPTPGGSGYTF.